This T cell receptor beta chain emerged from a study of blood T cell repertoires in COVID-19. Study overall: Material from acute and convalescent COVID-19 was sourced from the United States, Italy and Spain. In each case, the material was cDNA or gDNA derived from T cells, B-cell-depleted T cells, or PBMCs.

Patients at the Seattle site were enrolled during active infection and followed longitudinally. Authors' processing steps: Estimates of nucleated cell counts were drawn from the amplification of reference gene primers. Data came from immunoSEQ multiplex PCR; TCRdb stores just in-frame clones and leaves some out. D and trimming come from the DNA, and the V and J calls and clone size come from that table. The sample gives nearly 350,000 clones, approximately 91% of which show up once; 6% to 8% is in the top ten. The V end was cut by 0 bases, the J end by 2 bases, with 8 bases between. Per germline, CDR1 SGHRS and CDR2 YFSETQ. This CDR3 has 14 residues.

Sequences were obtained from peripheral blood. This chain connects TRBV5-1 to TRBJ1-1, with unresolved D. The clonotype was recovered from a woman aged 70 to 79 with COVID-19, enrolled during active disease. In DNA, the CDR3 is TGCGCCAGCAGCTTGGGACTGTATAACACTGAAGCTTTCTTT. Translation gives CASSLGLYNTEAFF.